This record covers a single TCR beta chain. Trimming stripped 3 bases from V and 5 bases from J, with 7 bases between. Germline CDR1 reads LNHDA; CDR2 reads SQIVND (reference sequence). CDR3 size: 12 residues. These data originate in a study of control samples from healthy donors and cancer patients. The data were produced by immunoSEQ multiplex PCR, yet TCRdb's version contains in-frame clones alone and is incomplete. The sample yields about 140,000 clones, around 88% seen once. The chain employs TRBV19 and TRBJ2-5; unclear D gene. The sequencing sample was made of blood. This clonotype was obtained from a man between 18 and 35 years old in good health. The CDR3 here is CASSIWGETQYF. For the CDR3, the DNA is TGTGCCAGTAGTATCTGGGGTGAGACCCAGTACTTC.